A single T cell receptor (beta chain) is shown here with its context. This sample is drawn from a study of technical replicates of blood from several donors. The data were produced by immunoSEQ multiplex PCR, yet TCRdb's version contains in-frame clones alone and is incomplete. The repertoire holds 65,000 to 95,000 clones, 90% to 95% seen once, with 0.39% in the top ten. Germline V CDR1 and CDR2: MNHEY, SVGAGI. The V and J ends lost 5 bases and 1 base, in that order; junction bases with no gene match: 6. This CDR3 region has 15 residues. The source material was T cells isolated from PBMCs. The source of this sequence is a human donor in good health. The chain combines TRBV6-5 with TRBJ1-1; 8 bases match TRBD1. This CDR3 is CASSTYRGGNTEAFF. Here the CDR3 DNA reads TGTGCCAGCAGTACTTACAGGGGGGGGAACACTGAAGCTTTCTTT.